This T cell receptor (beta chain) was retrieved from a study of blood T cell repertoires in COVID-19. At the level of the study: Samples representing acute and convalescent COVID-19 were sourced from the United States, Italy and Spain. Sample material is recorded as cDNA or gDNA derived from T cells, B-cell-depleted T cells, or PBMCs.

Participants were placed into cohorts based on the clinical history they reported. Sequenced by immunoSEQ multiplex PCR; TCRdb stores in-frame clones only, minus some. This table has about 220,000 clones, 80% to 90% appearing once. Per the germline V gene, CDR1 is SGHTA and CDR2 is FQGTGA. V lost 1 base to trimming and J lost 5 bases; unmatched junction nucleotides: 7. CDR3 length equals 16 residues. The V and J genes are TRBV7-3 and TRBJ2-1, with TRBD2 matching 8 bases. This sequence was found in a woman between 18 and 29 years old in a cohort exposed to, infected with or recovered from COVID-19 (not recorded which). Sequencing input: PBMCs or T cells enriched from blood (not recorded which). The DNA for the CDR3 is TGTGCCAGCAGCTTAAGGGGGTCTAGCGGGCACAATGAGCAGTTCTTC. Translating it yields CASSLRGSSGHNEQFF. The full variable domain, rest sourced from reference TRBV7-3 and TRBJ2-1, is GAGVSQTPSNKVTEKGKYVELRCDPISGHTALYWYRQSLGQGPEFLIYFQGTGAADDSGLPNDRFFAVRPEGSVSTLKIQRTERGDSAVYLCASSLRGSSGHNEQFFGPGTRLTVL.